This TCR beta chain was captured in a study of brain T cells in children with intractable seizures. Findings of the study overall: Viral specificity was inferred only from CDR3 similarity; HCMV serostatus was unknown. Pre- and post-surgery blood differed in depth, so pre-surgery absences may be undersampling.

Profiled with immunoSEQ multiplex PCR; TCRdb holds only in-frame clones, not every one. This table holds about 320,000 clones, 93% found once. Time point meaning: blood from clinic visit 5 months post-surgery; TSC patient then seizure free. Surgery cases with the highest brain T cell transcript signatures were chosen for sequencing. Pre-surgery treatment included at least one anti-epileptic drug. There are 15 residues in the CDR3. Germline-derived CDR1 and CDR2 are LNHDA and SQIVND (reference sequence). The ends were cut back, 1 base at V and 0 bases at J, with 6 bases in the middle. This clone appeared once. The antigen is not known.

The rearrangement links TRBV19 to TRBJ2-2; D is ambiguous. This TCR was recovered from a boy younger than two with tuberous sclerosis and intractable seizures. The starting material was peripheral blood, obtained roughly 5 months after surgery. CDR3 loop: CASSIGVANTGELFF. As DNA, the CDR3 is TGTGCCAGTAGTATAGGAGTCGCGAACACCGGGGAGCTGTTTTTT. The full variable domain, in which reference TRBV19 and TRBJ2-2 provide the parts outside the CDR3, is DGGITQSPKYLFRKEGQNVTLSCEQNLNHDAMYWYRQDPGQGLRLIYYSQIVNDFQKGDIAEGYSVSREKKESFPLTVTSAQKNPTAFYLCASSIGVANTGELFFGEGSRLTVL.